This T cell receptor (beta chain) was sequenced in a study of identical twins. Study results and caveats: Out-of-frame sharing of TCR alpha in monozygotic twins was underestimated by models. Twins showed weaker excess sharing in their beta out-of-frame sequences.

Template switching created a universal primer site, and the cDNA included unique molecular identifiers. One entry per CDR3 protein, called by TCRdb with MiXCR from the 5' RACE reads. The sample consists of roughly 630,000 distinct CDR3 sequences, under 8.5% of them appearing once. On this clonotype: Its antigen is still unknown.

The CDR3 is made up of 17 amino acids. The V and J ends lost 3 bases and 2 bases respectively, with 20 bases between them. Germline lookup yields CDR1 SGHDT and CDR2 YYEEEE. This sample was shared with a second study, whose subject was yellow fever vaccine responses in identical twins.

The sample comprised PBMCs. This chain connects TRBV5-6 to TRBJ2-5, with a possible D match to TRBD1 (5 bases). The TCR originated in a woman younger than 35 in good health. The DNA of the CDR3 is TGTGCCAGCAGCTACCGAGAACAGGTCGGACCTCAAGAGACCCAGTACTTC. Translating it yields CASSYREQVGPQETQYF.